The 32 T cell receptor beta chains presented below share a single source sample, sequenced in a study of blood T cell repertoires in COVID-19. TCRdb's copy holds only in-frame clones and misses some; the assay was immunoSEQ multiplex PCR. The data contain fewer than 300,000 clones, approximately 89% of them singletons. Source material: peripheral blood. The receptor source for this set is a woman aged 45-59 years with acute or convalescent COVID-19.

This clone showed up just once. V usage is TRBV27 and J usage is TRBJ1-6, with 9 nucleotides matching TRBD1. The CDR3 is 16 amino acids. Per germline, CDR1 MNHEY and CDR2 SMNVEV (reference sequence). Losses at the gene ends were 5 bases for V and 4 bases for J; bases not matched to a gene: 6. The chain's CDR3 is CASSPRTGEYNSPLHF. DNA of the CDR3: TGTGCCAGCAGTCCTCGGACAGGGGAGTATAATTCACCCCTCCACTTT.

The chain couples TRBV7-9 to TRBJ2-1; TRBD1 agrees at 8 bases. Germline values: CDR1 SEHNR, CDR2 FQNEAQ (reference sequence). V lost 3 bases, J lost 9 bases, and 4 bases stayed unmatched. The CDR3 is 13 residues long. The CDR3 sequence is CASSLAGGSEQFF. The CDR3 DNA sequence: TGTGCCAGCAGCTTGGCAGGGGGCAGTGAGCAGTTCTTC.

V and J are TRBV5-1 and TRBJ1-1; D remains unclear. This CDR3 contains 13 residues. V was trimmed by 5 bases and J by 0 bases, leaving 8 bases between them. The germline CDR1 and CDR2 sequences are SGHRS and YFSETQ. The CDR3 is CASSQQVNTEAFF. CDR3 coding DNA: TGCGCCAGCAGTCAGCAGGTGAACACTGAAGCTTTCTTT.

There are a few counts of this clone. V is TRBV6-5 and J is TRBJ2-7; TRBD2 matches 7 bases. The V and J ends lost 7 bases and 3 bases, in that order; junction bases with no gene match: 6. This CDR3 is 13 amino acids long. Germline-derived CDR1 and CDR2 are MNHEY and SVGAGI. CDR3 sequence reads: CASTLAPFYEQYF. DNA for the CDR3: TGTGCCAGCACACTAGCGCCGTTCTACGAGCAGTACTTC.

This chain uses TRBV28 with TRBJ2-2, with a tentative D call TRBD2 (6 bases). Looked up from germline, CDR1 is MDHEN and CDR2 is SYDVKM. V gave up 10 bases and J gave up 0 bases, with 12 bases separating them. The CDR3 is 14 residues long. DNA of the CDR3: TGTGCCATTCCGGGACTGTCGAACACCGGGGAGCTGTTTTTT. Translated, it gives CAIPGLSNTGELFF.

This chain connects TRBV7-9 to TRBJ2-3; 11 nucleotides align to TRBD2. After removal of 6 bases from V and 2 bases from J, the junction contained 16 bases not matched to a gene. This CDR3 spans 19 amino acids. Germline V lookup: CDR1 SEHNR, CDR2 FQNEAQ (reference sequence). The CDR3 nucleotides read TGTGCCAGCAGTTTCTACGCCCTCACTAGCGGGAGTTCCACAGATACGCAGTATTTT. It specifies CASSFYALTSGSSTDTQYF.

This chain joins TRBV24-1 and TRBJ1-4; D possibly corresponds to TRBD1 (6 bases). The V gene lost 7 bases and the J gene lost 5 bases, with 13 bases spanning the gap. CDR1 and CDR2 from the germline V gene are KGHDR and SFDVKD. The CDR3 totals 14 residues. In DNA, the CDR3 is TGTGCCACCAGGGGGGCGGGCGTCAATGAAAAACTGTTTTTT. It is translated as CATRGAGVNEKLFF.

The V gene is TRBV2, the J gene TRBJ1-1; 7 bases fit TRBD1. CDR3 length equals 14 residues. Looked up from germline, CDR1 is SNHLY and CDR2 is FYNNEI. V trimming: 6 bases; J trimming: 6 bases; junction bases outside the gene matches: 10. The CDR3 sequence is CASSVDRVFPEAFF. CDR3 nucleotide sequence: TGTGCCAGCAGCGTCGACAGGGTTTTTCCTGAAGCTTTCTTT.

The chain couples TRBV7-2 to TRBJ2-3; TRBD2 aligns across 10 bases. V gave up 5 bases and J gave up 5 bases; unmatched junction bases: 7. CDR1 is SGHTA, CDR2 FQGNSA, per germline. This CDR3 region has 15 residues. The CDR3 sequence: CASSLSGRAGDTQYF. DNA for the CDR3: TGTGCCAGCAGCCTCAGCGGGAGGGCCGGAGATACGCAGTATTTT.

The chain combines TRBV24-1 with TRBJ2-2; perhaps TRBD2 as D (5 bases). The CDR3 loop spans 13 amino acids. The germline gives CDR1 KGHDR, CDR2 SFDVKD. The V end was cut by 9 bases, the J end by 2 bases, with 9 bases between. This CDR3 reads CATEDSNTGELFF. CDR3 DNA sequence: TGTGCCACCGAGGACTCCAACACCGGGGAGCTGTTTTTT.

This chain uses TRBV3-1 (or the pseudogene TRBV3-2) with TRBJ2-5; 10 bases map to TRBD1. The germline CDR1 and CDR2 sequences are LGHDT and YNNKEL (reference sequence). The CDR3 has 16 residues. V gave up 1 base and J gave up 2 bases; unmatched junction bases: 4. The CDR3 is CASSQVGTGEQETQYF. The CDR3 nucleotides read TGTGCCAGCAGCCAAGTGGGGACAGGGGAACAAGAGACCCAGTACTTC.

This chain connects TRBV30 to TRBJ1-5; 8 nucleotides line up with TRBD1. The CDR3 totals 14 residues. The V gene end was trimmed by 2 bases and the J gene end by 5 bases; junction bases not matched to a gene: 5. CDR1 and CDR2 from the germline V gene are GTSNPN and SVGIG (reference sequence). CDR3 sequence (DNA): TGTGCCTGGAGTCCGGACAGGGAACATCAGCCCCAGCATTTT. Its translation is CAWSPDREHQPQHF.

The V call is TRBV6-2 or TRBV6-3, the J call TRBJ2-7; TRBD2 agrees at 14 bases. The CDR3 is made up of 16 amino acids. Losses at the gene ends were 5 bases for V and 3 bases for J; bases not matched to a gene: 6. The germline V gene has CDR1 MNHEY and CDR2 SVGEGT. Here the CDR3 DNA reads TGTGCCAGCAGTCGACTAGCGGGAGGGCTAAGCTACGAGCAGTACTTC. The encoded protein is CASSRLAGGLSYEQYF.

The chain combines TRBV7-8 with TRBJ1-5; TRBD1 aligns across 8 bases. V shed 4 bases and J 1 base; nucleotides not matched to a gene: 3. Germline CDR1 SGHVS, CDR2 FQNEAQ. The CDR3 covers 15 residues. The CDR3 sequence is CASSSQGASNQPQHF. In DNA form, the CDR3 reads TGTGCCAGCAGCTCGCAGGGGGCGAGCAATCAGCCCCAGCATTTT.

This clone turned up a few times. The V and J genes are TRBV5-6 and TRBJ2-7; 8 bases line up with TRBD1. There are 13 residues in the CDR3. V trimming: 2 bases; J trimming: 6 bases; junction bases outside the gene matches: 4. Germline CDR1 is SGHDT and CDR2 is YYEEEE. In DNA form, the CDR3 reads TGTGCCAGCAGCTTTGCAGGGGGCGGCGAGCAGTACTTC. Protein: CASSFAGGGEQYF.

The CDR3 loop is CASRASSTDTQYF. The CDR3 nucleotides are TGTGCCAGCAGGGCCTCGAGCACAGATACGCAGTATTTT. The chain combines TRBV6-5 with TRBJ2-3; D gene ambiguous. The CDR3 runs 13 residues. The V gene's germline CDR1 is MNHEY and CDR2 SVGAGI. V lost 6 bases, J lost 0 bases, and 7 bases lay in between.

This chain links TRBV19 with TRBJ1-3; TRBD1 matches 7 bases. Trimming cost V 3 bases and J 3 bases; bases outside gene matches: 5. This CDR3 contains 15 residues. The germline V gene encodes CDR1 LNHDA and CDR2 SQIVND (reference sequence). CDR3 DNA sequence: TGTGCCAGTAGTATGGCAGGGGGTAGTGGAAACACCATATATTTT. Protein product: CASSMAGGSGNTIYF.

The chain combines TRBV7-2 with TRBJ1-1; 10 bases map to TRBD1. Germline V gene sequence: CDR1 SGHTA, CDR2 FQGNSA. The ends lost 5 bases at V and 4 bases at J; junction bases unmatched: 7. The CDR3 runs 15 residues. The CDR3 here is CASSLGQGLGTEAFF. CDR3 in DNA: TGTGCCAGCAGCCTGGGACAGGGGCTGGGCACTGAAGCTTTCTTT.

The chain couples TRBV5-1 to TRBJ2-3, with 7 bases fitting TRBD1. CDR3 length equals 14 residues. The V segment lost 2 bases and the J segment 9 bases; nucleotides outside the gene matches: 9. The germline gives CDR1 SGHRS, CDR2 YFSETQ. The CDR3 DNA reads as TGCGCCAGCAGCTTCCTCGTGACAGGGCGGACGCAGTATTTT. Translating gives CASSFLVTGRTQYF.

The gene calls are TRBV10-3 and TRBJ1-2; unclear D gene. CDR3 length: 12 amino acids. V shed 4 bases and J shed 4 bases, with 7 bases lying between them. Germline values: CDR1 ENHRY, CDR2 SYGVKD. In nucleotides, the CDR3 is TGTGCCATCAGTGTAGACTTCTATGGCTACACCTTC. Encoded protein: CAISVDFYGYTF.

Only one count was recorded for this clone. The CDR3 nucleotides read TGTGCCAGCAGTTACCCCGATTTTGACAGCCCTGAGCAGTTCTTC. It translates to CASSYPDFDSPEQFF. The chain is built from TRBV6-2 or TRBV6-3 and TRBJ2-1, with a possible D match to TRBD1 (5 bases). The V gene's germline CDR1 is MNHEY and CDR2 SVGEGT. V lost 2 bases and J 9 bases, leaving 17 bases between the germline ends. The CDR3 totals 15 residues.

The gene calls are TRBV28 and TRBJ1-2; 8 bases are a match to TRBD1. The CDR3 is 16 amino acids. The V gene end was trimmed by 9 bases and the J gene end by 1 base; junction bases not matched to a gene: 13. Germline-derived CDR1 and CDR2 are MDHEN and SYDVKM. The CDR3 region is CASQIQGAHLNYGYTF. CDR3 nucleotides: TGTGCCAGTCAGATCCAGGGGGCCCACCTTAACTATGGCTACACCTTC.

A few counts support this clone. The chain recombines TRBV24-1 with TRBJ1-5, with TRBD1 matching 7 bases. Trimming cost V 2 bases and J 4 bases; bases outside gene matches: 4. This CDR3 is built from 15 residues. Per germline, CDR1 KGHDR and CDR2 SFDVKD. DNA for the CDR3: TGTGCCACCAGTGATTCCCGACAGGGAAATCAGCCCCAGCATTTT. Its protein product is CATSDSRQGNQPQHF.

V and J are TRBV18 and TRBJ1-1; 7 nucleotides align to TRBD1. Unmatched junction bases numbered 9, after V lost 0 bases and J lost 11 bases. Germline CDR1 KGHSH, CDR2 LQKENI. CDR3 length: 14 amino acids. CDR3 amino acids: CASSPPSDREWAFF. CDR3 DNA sequence: TGTGCCAGCTCACCACCGTCAGACAGGGAATGGGCTTTCTTT.

The gene calls are TRBV24-1 and TRBJ2-5; 11 bases align to TRBD1. Looked up from germline, CDR1 is KGHDR and CDR2 is SFDVKD. V trimming: 7 bases; J trimming: 5 bases; junction bases outside the gene matches: 8. This CDR3 contains 15 residues. As DNA, the CDR3 is TGTGCCACCAGCCCCGGGACAGGGGGTTTCGAGACCCAGTACTTC. Residues: CATSPGTGGFETQYF.

V and J are TRBV6-2 or TRBV6-3 and TRBJ1-5; D gene uncertain. V lost 0 bases and J 3 bases, leaving 9 bases between the germline ends. The CDR3 sequence is 15 residues long. The germline gives CDR1 MNHEY, CDR2 SVGEGT. The CDR3 sequence is CASSYSRQNNQPQHF. CDR3 sequence (DNA): TGTGCCAGCAGTTACTCGCGGCAGAACAATCAGCCCCAGCATTTT.

V and J are TRBV7-3 and TRBJ1-2; weak D call: TRBD1 (6 bases). CDR3 length: 14 residues. The ends were cut back, 6 bases at V and 3 bases at J, with 14 bases in the middle. Germline V gives CDR1 SGHTA, CDR2 FQGTGA. The CDR3 loop reads CASRTGPGDYGYTF. In nucleotides, the CDR3 is TGTGCCAGCAGGACAGGCCCCGGGGACTATGGCTACACCTTC.

The genes are TRBV2 and TRBJ1-3; a weak D match, TRBD1 (5 bases). V lost 4 bases to trimming and J lost 3 bases, with 10 bases between them. CDR3 size: 14 residues. Germline CDR1 reads SNHLY; CDR2 reads FYNNEI. CDR3 nucleotide sequence: TGTGCCAGCAGTGCGAGGGACTATGGAAACACCATATATTTT. Translated: CASSARDYGNTIYF.

The chain employs TRBV7-8 and TRBJ2-3; 13 nucleotides line up with TRBD2. Germline V CDR1 and CDR2: SGHVS, FQNEAQ. Trimming removed 6 bases from V and 7 bases from J; junction bases left unmatched: 16. The CDR3 covers 18 residues. The CDR3, as DNA: TGTGCCAGCAGAAAAGGGACTAGCGGGATGGGGCCCATGAATACGCAGTATTTT. Its translation is CASRKGTSGMGPMNTQYF. The full variable domain, its missing parts supplied by reference TRBV7-8 and TRBJ2-3, is GAGVSQSPRYKVAKRGQDVALRCDPISGHVSLFWYQQALGQGPEFLTYFQNEAQLDKSGLPSDRFFAERPEGSVSTLKIQRTQQEDSAVYLCASRKGTSGMGPMNTQYFGPGTRLTVL.

This clone was observed once. V gene TRBV6-5 combines with J gene TRBJ1-4; D is uncertain. The CDR3 has 15 amino acids. CDR1 is MNHEY and CDR2 is SVGAGI in the germline V gene. V lost 6 bases and J 3 bases, leaving 14 bases between the germline ends. The CDR3: CASSPSPRSNEKLFF. The CDR3 DNA sequence: TGTGCCAGCAGCCCGTCCCCCAGATCTAATGAAAAACTGTTTTTT.

V gene TRBV19 combines with J gene TRBJ2-7, with 7 bases fitting TRBD2. This CDR3 is built from 14 residues. Unmatched junction bases numbered 5, after V lost 5 bases and J lost 1 base. CDR1 is LNHDA, CDR2 SQIVND, per germline (reference sequence). CDR3 bases: TGTGCCAGTAGTGCCCACGGGAGGTCCTACGAGCAGTACTTC. Translating it yields CASSAHGRSYEQYF.

The rearrangement joins TRBV5-4 to TRBJ2-6, with D possibly TRBD2 on 5 matching bases. The CDR3 length is 16 residues. CDR1 SGHNT and CDR2 YYREEE come from the germline V gene (reference sequence). Deletions cut 4 bases from V and 2 bases from J, with 13 bases between. CDR3 protein: CASSRHEGTGANVLTF. The CDR3 DNA reads TGTGCCAGCAGCCGCCACGAGGGTACTGGGGCCAACGTCCTGACTTTC.